This entry features one T cell receptor beta chain sequence. This sample was included in a study of T-cell reconstitution after alpha-beta-depleted transplantation in children. V shed 3 bases and J 2 bases; nucleotides not matched to a gene: 10. The CDR3 covers 17 residues. Germline V gene lookup returns CDR1 KGHSH and CDR2 LQKENI. The TCRbeta library was prepared with unique molecular identifiers. TCRdb reanalysed the PCR reads using MiXCR and keeps one entry per CDR3 protein. Among 450,000 to 550,000 distinct CDR3 sequences, roughly an eighth were seen once, and the ten largest hold 12% to 15%. The rearrangement joins TRBV18 to TRBJ2-3; 8 bases are shared with TRBD2. The specimen was PBMCs, mostly from graft donor cells, collected 180 days after TCRalphabeta/CD19-depleted stem cell transplant. This clonotype was sampled from a female patient aged 2-9 years who had a stem cell transplant for aplastic anemia, so the T cells may come from the graft donor. In DNA, the CDR3 is TGTGCCAGCTCACCCGTTGGTAGCGGGATCACCACAGATACGCAGTATTTT. Translated: CASSPVGSGITTDTQYF.